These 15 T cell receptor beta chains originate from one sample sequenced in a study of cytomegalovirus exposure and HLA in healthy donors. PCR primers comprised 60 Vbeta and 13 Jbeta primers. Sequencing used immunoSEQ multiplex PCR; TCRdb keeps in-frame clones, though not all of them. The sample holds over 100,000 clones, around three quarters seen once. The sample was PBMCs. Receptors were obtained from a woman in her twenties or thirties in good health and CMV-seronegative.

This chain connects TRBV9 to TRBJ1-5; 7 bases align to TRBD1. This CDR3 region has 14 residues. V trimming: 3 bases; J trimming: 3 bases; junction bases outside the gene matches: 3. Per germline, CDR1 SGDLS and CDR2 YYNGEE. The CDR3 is CASSEGTDNQPQHF. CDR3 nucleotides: TGTGCCAGCAGCGAAGGGACAGACAATCAGCCCCAGCATTTT. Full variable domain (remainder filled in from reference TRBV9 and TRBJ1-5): DSGVTQTPKHLITATGQRVTLRCSPRSGDLSVYWYQQSLDQGLQFLIQYYNGEERAKGNILERFSAQQFPDLHSELNLSSLELGDSALYFCASSEGTDNQPQHFGDGTRLSIL.

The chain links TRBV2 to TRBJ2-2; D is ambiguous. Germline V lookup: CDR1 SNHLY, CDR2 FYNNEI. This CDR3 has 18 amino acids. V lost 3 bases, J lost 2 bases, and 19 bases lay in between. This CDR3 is CASSDPQGGSINTGELFF. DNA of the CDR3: TGTGCCAGCAGTGACCCCCAAGGCGGTAGCATAAACACCGGGGAGCTGTTTTTT.

The CDR3 DNA reads TGTGCCAGCAGCATGGCCCAAGGGGGGAACACCGGGGAGCTGTTTTTT. Translation gives CASSMAQGGNTGELFF. The chain carries TRBV4-2 and TRBJ2-2, with a weak D call TRBD1 (6 bases). Per germline, CDR1 LGHNA and CDR2 YNFKEQ. Trimming took 5 bases from V and 1 from J, leaving 14 bases between them. This CDR3 has 16 residues.

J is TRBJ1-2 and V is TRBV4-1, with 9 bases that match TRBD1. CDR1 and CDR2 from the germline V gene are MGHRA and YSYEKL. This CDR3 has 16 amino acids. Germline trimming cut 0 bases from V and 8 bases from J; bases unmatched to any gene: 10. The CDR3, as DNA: TGCGCCAGCAGCCAAGATGTCACGGGACAGGGAAAGGGCTACACCTTC. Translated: CASSQDVTGQGKGYTF.

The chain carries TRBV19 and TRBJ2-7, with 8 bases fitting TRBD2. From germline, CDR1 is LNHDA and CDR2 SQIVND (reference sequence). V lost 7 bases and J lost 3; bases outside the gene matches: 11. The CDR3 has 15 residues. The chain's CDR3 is CASTLRSGGVYEQYF. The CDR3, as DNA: TGTGCCAGTACCCTCAGGTCGGGGGGGGTCTACGAGCAGTACTTC. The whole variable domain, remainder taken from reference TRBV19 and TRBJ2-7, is DGGITQSPKYLFRKEGQNVTLSCEQNLNHDAMYWYRQDPGQGLRLIYYSQIVNDFQKGDIAEGYSVSREKKESFPLTVTSAQKNPTAFYLCASTLRSGGVYEQYFGPGTRLTVT.

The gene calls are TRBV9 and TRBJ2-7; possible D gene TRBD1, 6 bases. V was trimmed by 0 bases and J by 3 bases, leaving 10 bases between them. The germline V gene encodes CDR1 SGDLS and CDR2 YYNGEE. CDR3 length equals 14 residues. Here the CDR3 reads CASSVGRTDYEQYF. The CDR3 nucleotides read TGTGCCAGCAGCGTAGGACGGACAGACTACGAGCAGTACTTC.

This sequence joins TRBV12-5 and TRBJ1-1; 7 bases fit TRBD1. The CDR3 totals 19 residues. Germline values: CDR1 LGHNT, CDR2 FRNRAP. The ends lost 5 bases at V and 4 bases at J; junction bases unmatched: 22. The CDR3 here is CASGRDTLREGAFRTEAFF. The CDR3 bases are TGTGCTAGTGGTCGCGATACCCTGCGGGAGGGGGCTTTTCGCACTGAAGCTTTCTTT. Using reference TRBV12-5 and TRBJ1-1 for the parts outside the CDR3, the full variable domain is DARVTQTPRHKVTEMGQEVTMRCQPILGHNTVFWYRQTMMQGLELLAYFRNRAPLDDSGMPKDRFSAEMPDATLATLKIQPSEPRDSAVYFCASGRDTLREGAFRTEAFFGQGTRLTVV.

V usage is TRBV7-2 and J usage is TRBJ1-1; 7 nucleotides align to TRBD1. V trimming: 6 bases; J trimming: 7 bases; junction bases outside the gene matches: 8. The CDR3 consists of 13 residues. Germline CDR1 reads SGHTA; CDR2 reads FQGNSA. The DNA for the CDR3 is TGTGCCAGCAGAACCGGGACAGACTTTGAAGCTTTCTTT. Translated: CASRTGTDFEAFF.

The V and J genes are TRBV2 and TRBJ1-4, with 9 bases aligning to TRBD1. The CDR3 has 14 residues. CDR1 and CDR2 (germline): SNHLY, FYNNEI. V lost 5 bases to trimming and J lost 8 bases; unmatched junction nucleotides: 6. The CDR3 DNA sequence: TGTGCCAGCAGTTCAGACAGGGGGAGGGAAAAACTGTTTTTT. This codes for CASSSDRGREKLFF.

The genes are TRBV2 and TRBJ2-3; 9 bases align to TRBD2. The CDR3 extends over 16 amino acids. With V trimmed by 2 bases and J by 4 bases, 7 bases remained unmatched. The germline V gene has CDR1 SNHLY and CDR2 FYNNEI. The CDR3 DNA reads TGTGCCAGCAGTGAAAGCCCGACTAGCGGTCCAGATACGCAGTATTTT. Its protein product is CASSESPTSGPDTQYF. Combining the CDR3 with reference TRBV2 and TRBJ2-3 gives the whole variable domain EPEVTQTPSHQVTQMGQEVILRCVPISNHLYFYWYRQILGQKVEFLVSFYNNEISEKSEIFDDQFSVERPDGSNFTLKIRSTKLEDSAMYFCASSESPTSGPDTQYFGPGTRLTVL.

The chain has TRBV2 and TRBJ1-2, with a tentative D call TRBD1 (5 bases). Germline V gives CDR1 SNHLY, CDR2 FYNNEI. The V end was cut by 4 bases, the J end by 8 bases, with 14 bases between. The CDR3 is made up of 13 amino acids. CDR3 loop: CASSVDSSPGYTF. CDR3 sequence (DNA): TGTGCCAGCAGTGTCGACAGTTCTCCAGGCTACACCTTC.

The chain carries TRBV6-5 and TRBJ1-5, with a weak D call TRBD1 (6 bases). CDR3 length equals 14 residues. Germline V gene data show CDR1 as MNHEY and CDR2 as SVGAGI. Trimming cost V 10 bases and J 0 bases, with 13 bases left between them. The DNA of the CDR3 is TGTGCCATCCCACAGGGAGATAGCAATCAGCCCCAGCATTTT. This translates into CAIPQGDSNQPQHF.

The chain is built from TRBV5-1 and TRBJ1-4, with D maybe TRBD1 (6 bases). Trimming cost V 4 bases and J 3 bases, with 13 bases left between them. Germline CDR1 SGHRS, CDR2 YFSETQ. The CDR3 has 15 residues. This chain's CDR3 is CASSQQGSANEKLFF. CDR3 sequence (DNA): TGCGCCAGCAGCCAGCAGGGGTCAGCTAATGAAAAACTGTTTTTT.

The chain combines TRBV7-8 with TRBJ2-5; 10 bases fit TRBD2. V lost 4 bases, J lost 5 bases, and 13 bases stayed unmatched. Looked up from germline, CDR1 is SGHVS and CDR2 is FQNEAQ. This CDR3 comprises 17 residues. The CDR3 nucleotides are TGTGCCAGCAGCTCCCCAATTCTAGCGGGAGCCCAGGAGACCCAGTACTTC. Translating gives CASSSPILAGAQETQYF.

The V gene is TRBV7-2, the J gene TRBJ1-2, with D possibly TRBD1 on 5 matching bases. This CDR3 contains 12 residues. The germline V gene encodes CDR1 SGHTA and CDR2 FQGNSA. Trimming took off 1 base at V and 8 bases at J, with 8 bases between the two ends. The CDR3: CASSLGGEGYTF. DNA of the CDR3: TGTGCCAGCAGCTTAGGGGGCGAGGGCTACACCTTC.